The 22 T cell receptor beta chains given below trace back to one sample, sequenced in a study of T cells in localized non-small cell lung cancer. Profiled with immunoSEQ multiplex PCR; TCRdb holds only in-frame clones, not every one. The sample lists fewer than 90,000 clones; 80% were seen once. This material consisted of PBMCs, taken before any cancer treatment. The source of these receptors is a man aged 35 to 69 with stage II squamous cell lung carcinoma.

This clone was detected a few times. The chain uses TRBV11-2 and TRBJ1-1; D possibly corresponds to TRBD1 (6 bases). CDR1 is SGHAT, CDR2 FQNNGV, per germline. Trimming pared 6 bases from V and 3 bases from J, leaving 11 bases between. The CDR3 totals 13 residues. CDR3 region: CASRRTAHTEAFF. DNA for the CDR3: TGTGCCAGCAGGCGGACAGCCCACACTGAAGCTTTCTTT.

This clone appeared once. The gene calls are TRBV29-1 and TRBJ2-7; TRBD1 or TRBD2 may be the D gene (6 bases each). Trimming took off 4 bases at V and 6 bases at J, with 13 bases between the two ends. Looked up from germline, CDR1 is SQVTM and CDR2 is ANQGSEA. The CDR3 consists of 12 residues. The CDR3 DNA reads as TGCAGCGTTGTAATTCCGGGGGCCGAGCAGTACTTC. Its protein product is CSVVIPGAEQYF.

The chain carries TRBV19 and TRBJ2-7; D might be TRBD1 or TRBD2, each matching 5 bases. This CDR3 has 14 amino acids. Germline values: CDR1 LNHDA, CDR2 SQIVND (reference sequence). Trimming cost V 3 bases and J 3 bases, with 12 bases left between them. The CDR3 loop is CASSIGGGFYEQYF. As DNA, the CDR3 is TGTGCCAGTAGTATTGGTGGGGGATTCTACGAGCAGTACTTC. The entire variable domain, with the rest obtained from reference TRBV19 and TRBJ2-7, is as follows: DGGITQSPKYLFRKEGQNVTLSCEQNLNHDAMYWYRQDPGQGLRLIYYSQIVNDFQKGDIAEGYSVSREKKESFPLTVTSAQKNPTAFYLCASSIGGGFYEQYFGPGTRLTVT.

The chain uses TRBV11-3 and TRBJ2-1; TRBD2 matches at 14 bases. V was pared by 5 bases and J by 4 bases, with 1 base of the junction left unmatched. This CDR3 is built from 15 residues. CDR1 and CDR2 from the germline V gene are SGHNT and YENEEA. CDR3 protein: CASSGTSGGYNEQFF. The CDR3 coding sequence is TGTGCCAGCAGCGGGACTAGCGGGGGTTACAATGAGCAGTTCTTC. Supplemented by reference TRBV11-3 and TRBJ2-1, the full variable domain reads EAGVVQSPRYKIIEKKQPVAFWCNPISGHNTLYWYLQNLGQGPELLIRYENEEAVDDSQLPKDRFSAERLKGVDSTLKIQPAELGDSAVYLCASSGTSGGYNEQFFGPGTRLTVL.

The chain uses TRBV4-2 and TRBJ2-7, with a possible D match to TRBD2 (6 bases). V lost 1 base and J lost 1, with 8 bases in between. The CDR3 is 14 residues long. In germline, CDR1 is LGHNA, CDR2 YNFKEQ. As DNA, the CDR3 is TGTGCCAGCAGCCAAGCGCGGGGTTCCTACGAGCAGTACTTC. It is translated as CASSQARGSYEQYF.

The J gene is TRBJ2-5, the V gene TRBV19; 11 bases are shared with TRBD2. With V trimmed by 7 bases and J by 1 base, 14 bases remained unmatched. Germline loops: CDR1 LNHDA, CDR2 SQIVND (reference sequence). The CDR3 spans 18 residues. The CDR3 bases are TGTGCCAGTACCCGAAAGGTGGCGCTAGCGGGAGGCCAAGAGACCCAGTACTTC. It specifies CASTRKVALAGGQETQYF.

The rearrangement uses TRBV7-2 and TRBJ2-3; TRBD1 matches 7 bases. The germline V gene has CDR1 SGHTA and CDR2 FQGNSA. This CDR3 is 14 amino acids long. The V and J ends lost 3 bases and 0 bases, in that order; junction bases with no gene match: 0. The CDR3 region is CASSLTGSTDTQYF. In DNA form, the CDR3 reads TGTGCCAGCAGCTTGACAGGGAGCACAGATACGCAGTATTTT.

The DNA of the CDR3 is TGTGCCAGTAGTATTAGCCCTAGCAGAGACACCGGGGAGCTGTTTTTT. Its translation is CASSISPSRDTGELFF. The chain combines TRBV19 with TRBJ2-2; D is perhaps TRBD2 (5 bases). The V end lost 3 bases, the J end lost 3 bases, and 14 bases lay between the germline ends. Germline V gives CDR1 LNHDA, CDR2 SQIVND (reference sequence). The CDR3 is 16 amino acids.

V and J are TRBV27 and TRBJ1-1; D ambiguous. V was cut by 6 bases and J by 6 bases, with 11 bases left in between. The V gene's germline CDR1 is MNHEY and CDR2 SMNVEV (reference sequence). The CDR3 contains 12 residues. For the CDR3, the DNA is TGTGCCAGCAGCCGATTTGGGTCTGAAGCTTTCTTT. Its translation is CASSRFGSEAFF.

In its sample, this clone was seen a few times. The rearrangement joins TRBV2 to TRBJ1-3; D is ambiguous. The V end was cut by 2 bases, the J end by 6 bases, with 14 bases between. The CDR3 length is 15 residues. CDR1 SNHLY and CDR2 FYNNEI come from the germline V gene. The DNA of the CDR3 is TGTGCCAGCAGTGAATTGGCCGGACTGGAAAACACCATATATTTT. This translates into CASSELAGLENTIYF.

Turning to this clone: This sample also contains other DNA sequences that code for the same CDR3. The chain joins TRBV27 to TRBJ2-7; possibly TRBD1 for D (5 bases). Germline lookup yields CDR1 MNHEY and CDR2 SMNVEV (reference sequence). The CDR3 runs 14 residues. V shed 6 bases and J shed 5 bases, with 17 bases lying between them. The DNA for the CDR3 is TGTGCCAGCAGAGCACGACGGACAACCGACGAGCAGTACTTC. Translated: CASRARRTTDEQYF.

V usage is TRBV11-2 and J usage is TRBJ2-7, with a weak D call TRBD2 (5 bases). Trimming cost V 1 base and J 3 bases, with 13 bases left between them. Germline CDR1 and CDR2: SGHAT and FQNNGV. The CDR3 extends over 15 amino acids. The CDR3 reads CASSLGRPGYYEQYF. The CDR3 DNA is TGTGCCAGCAGCTTAGGACGTCCGGGGTACTACGAGCAGTACTTC. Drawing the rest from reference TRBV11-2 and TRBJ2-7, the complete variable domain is EAGVAQSPRYKIIEKRQSVAFWCNPISGHATLYWYQQILGQGPKLLIQFQNNGVVDDSQLPKDRFSAERLKGVDSTLKIQPAKLEDSAVYLCASSLGRPGYYEQYFGPGTRLTVT.

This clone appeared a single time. The CDR3: CASSSRGGTYYEQYF. The CDR3 bases are TGTGCCAGCAGCTCCCGGGGGGGGACGTACTACGAGCAGTACTTC. The chain is built from TRBV7-8 and TRBJ2-7; 8 nucleotides line up with TRBD2. Germline-derived CDR1 and CDR2 are SGHVS and FQNEAQ. This CDR3 contains 15 residues. V lost 4 bases and J lost 3; bases outside the gene matches: 8.

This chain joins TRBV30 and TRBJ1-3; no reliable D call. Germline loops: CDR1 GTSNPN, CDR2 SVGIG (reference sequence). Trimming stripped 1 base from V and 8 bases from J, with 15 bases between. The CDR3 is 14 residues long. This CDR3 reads CAWSGQVLADTIYF. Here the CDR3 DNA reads TGTGCCTGGAGTGGGCAGGTTTTAGCGGACACCATATATTTT.

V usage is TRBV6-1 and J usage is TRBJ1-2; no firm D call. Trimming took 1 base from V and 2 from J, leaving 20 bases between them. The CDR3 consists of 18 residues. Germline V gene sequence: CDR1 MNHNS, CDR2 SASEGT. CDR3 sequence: CASSEGAGYPRRNYGYTF. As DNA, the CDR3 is TGTGCCAGCAGTGAAGGGGCGGGCTACCCGAGGCGGAACTATGGCTACACCTTC.

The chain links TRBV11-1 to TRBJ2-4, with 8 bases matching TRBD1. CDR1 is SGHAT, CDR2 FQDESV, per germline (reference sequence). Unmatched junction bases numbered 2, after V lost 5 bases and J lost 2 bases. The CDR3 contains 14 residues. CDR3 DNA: TGTGCCAGCAGCCGGACAGGGTCCAAAAACATTCAGTACTTC. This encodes CASSRTGSKNIQYF.

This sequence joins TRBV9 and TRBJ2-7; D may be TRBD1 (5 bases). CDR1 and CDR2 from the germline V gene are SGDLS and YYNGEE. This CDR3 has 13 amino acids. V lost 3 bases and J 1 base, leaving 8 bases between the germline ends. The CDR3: CASSADSSYEQYF. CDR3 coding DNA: TGTGCCAGCAGCGCCGACAGTTCCTACGAGCAGTACTTC.

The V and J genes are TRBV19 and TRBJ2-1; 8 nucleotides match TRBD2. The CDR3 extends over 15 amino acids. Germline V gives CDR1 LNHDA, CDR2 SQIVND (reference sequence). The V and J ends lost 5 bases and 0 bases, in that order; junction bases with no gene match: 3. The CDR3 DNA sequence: TGTGCCAGTAGTGGCGGGGGGAGCTCCTACAATGAGCAGTTCTTC. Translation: CASSGGGSSYNEQFF.

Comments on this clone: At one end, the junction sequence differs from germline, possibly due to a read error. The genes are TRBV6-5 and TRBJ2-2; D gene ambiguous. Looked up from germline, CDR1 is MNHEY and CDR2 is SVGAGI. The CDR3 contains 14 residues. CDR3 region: CATSPGGRTGELFF. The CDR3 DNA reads TGTGCCACCAGTCCGGGCGGCCGGACCGGGGAGCTGTTTTTT.

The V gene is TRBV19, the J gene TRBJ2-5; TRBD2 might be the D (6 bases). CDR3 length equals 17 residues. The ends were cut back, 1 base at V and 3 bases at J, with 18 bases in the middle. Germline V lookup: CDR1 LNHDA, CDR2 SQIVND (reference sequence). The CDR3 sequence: CASSIGGLFRFKETQYF. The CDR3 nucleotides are TGTGCCAGTAGTATAGGAGGACTATTTCGGTTTAAAGAGACCCAGTACTTC.

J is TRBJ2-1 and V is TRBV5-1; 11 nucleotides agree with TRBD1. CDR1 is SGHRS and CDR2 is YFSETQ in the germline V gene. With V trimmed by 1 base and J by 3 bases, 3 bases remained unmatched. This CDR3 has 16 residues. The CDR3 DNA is TGCGCCAGCAGCTTGTCCGGGACAGGGGGCTACAATGAGCAGTTCTTC. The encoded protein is CASSLSGTGGYNEQFF.

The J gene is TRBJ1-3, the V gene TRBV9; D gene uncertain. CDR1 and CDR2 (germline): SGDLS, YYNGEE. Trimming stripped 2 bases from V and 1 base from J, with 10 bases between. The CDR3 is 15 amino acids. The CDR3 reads CASSVAAGSGNTIYF. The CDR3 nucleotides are TGTGCCAGCAGCGTCGCGGCCGGGTCTGGAAACACCATATATTTT.